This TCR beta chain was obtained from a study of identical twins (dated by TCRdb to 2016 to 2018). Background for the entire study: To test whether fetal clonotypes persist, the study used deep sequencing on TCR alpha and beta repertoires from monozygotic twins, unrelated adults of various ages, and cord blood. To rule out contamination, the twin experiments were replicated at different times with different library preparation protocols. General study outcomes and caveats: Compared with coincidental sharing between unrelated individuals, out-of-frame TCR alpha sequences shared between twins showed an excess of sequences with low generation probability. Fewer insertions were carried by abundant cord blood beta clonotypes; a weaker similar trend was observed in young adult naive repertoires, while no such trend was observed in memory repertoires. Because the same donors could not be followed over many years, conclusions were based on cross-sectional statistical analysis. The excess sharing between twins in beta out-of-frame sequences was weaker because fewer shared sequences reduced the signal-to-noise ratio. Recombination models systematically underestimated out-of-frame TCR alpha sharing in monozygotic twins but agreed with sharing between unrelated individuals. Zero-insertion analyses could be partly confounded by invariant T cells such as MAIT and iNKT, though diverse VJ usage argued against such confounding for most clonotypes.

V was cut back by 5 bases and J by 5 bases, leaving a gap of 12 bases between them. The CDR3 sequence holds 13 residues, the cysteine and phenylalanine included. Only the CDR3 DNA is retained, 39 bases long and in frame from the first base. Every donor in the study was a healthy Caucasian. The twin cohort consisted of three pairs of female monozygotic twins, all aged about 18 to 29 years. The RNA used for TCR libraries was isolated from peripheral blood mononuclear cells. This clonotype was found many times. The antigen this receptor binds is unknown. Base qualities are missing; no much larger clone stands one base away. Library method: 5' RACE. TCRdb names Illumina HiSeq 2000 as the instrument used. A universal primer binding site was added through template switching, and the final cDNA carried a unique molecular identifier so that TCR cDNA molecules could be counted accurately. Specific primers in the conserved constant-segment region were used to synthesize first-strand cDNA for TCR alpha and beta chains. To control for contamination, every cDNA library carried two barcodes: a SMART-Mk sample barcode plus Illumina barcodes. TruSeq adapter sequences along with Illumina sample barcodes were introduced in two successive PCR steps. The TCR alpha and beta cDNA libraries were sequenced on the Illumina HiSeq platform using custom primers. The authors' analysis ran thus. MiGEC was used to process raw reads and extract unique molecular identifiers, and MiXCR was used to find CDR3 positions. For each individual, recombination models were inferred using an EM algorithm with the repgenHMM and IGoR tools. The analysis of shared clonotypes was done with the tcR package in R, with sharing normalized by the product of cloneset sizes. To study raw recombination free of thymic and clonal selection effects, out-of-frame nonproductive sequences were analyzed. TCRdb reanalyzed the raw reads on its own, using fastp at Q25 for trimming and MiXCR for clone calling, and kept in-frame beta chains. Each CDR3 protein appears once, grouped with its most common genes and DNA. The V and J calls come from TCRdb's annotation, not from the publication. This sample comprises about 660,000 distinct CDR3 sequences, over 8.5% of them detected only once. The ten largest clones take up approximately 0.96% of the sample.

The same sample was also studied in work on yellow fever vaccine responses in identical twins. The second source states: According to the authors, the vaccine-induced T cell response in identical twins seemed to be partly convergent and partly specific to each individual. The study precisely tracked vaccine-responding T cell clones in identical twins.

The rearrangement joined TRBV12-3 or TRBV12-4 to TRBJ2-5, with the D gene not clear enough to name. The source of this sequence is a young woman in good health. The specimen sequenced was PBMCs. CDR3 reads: CASSPVGWETQYF. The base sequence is TGTGCCAGCAGTCCCGTGGGGTGGGAGACCCAGTACTTC.